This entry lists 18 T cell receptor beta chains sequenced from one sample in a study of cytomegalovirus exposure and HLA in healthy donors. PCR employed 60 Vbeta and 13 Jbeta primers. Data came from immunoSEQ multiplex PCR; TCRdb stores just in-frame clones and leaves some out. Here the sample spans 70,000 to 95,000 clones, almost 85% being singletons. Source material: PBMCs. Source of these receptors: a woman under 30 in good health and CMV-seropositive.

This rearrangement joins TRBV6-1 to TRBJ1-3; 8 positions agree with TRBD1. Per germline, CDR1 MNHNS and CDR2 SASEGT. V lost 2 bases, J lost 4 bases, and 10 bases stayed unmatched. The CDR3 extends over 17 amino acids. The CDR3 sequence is CASSEPGQVGPGNTIYF. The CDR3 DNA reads TGTGCCAGCAGTGAACCGGGACAGGTGGGGCCAGGAAACACCATATATTTT.

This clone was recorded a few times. CDR3 region: CASSVQGNTEAFF. DNA for the CDR3: TGCGCCAGCAGCGTTCAGGGGAACACTGAAGCTTTCTTT. The chain recombines TRBV5-1 with TRBJ1-1; tentative D call: TRBD1 (5 bases). Looked up from germline, CDR1 is SGHRS and CDR2 is YFSETQ. The CDR3 consists of 13 residues. V gave up 4 bases and J gave up 1 base, with 8 bases separating them.

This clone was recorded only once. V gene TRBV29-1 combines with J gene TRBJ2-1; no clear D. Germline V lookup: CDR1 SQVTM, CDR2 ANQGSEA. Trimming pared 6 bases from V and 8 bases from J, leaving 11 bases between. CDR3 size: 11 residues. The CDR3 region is CSVDRGDEQFF. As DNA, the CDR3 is TGCAGCGTGGATAGAGGCGATGAGCAGTTCTTC.

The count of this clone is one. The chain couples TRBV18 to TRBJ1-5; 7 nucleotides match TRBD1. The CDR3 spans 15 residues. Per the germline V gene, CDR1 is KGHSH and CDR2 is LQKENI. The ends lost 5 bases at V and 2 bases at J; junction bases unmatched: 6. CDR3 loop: CASSSSTGGNQPQHF. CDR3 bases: TGTGCCAGCTCATCATCTACAGGGGGCAATCAGCCCCAGCATTTT.

The CDR3 reads CASSADYHPRIGELFF. For the CDR3, the DNA is TGTGCCAGCAGTGCCGACTACCACCCCAGAATCGGGGAGCTGTTTTTT. The V call is TRBV28, the J call TRBJ2-2, with a weak D call TRBD2 (5 bases). CDR3 size: 16 residues. Trimming took off 5 bases at V and 7 bases at J, with 20 bases between the two ends. Germline-derived CDR1 and CDR2 are MDHEN and SYDVKM.

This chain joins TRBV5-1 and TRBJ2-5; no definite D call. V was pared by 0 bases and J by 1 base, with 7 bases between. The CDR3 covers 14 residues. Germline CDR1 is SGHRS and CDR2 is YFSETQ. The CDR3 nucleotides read TGCGCCAGCAGCTTGGCACAAATCCAAGAGACCCAGTACTTC. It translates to CASSLAQIQETQYF. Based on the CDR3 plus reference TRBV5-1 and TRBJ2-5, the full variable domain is KAGVTQTPRYLIKTRGQQVTLSCSPISGHRSVSWYQQTPGQGLQFLFEYFSETQRNKGNFPGRFSGRQFSNSRSEMNVSTLELGDSALYLCASSLAQIQETQYFGPGTRLLVL.

CDR3 residues: CASSVTGPGNTIYF. CDR3 DNA: TGCGCCAGCAGCGTTACAGGGCCTGGAAACACCATATATTTT. This chain links TRBV5-1 with TRBJ1-3; D possibly corresponds to TRBD1 (6 bases). The CDR3 runs to 14 residues. Trimming shortened V by 4 bases and J by 2 bases, and 10 bases separated the two germline ends. Germline V gives CDR1 SGHRS, CDR2 YFSETQ.

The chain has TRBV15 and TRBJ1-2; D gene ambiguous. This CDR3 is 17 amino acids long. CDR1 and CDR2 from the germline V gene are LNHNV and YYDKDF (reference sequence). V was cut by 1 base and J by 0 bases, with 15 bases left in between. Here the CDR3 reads CATSRVRPTASNYGYTF. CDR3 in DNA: TGTGCCACCAGCAGAGTCCGACCCACAGCCTCTAACTATGGCTACACCTTC. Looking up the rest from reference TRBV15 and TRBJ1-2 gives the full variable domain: DAMVIQNPRYQVTQFGKPVTLSCSQTLNHNVMYWYQQKSSQAPKLLFHYYDKDFNNEADTPDNFQSRRPNTSFCFLDIRSPGLGDTAMYLCATSRVRPTASNYGYTFGSGTRLTVV.

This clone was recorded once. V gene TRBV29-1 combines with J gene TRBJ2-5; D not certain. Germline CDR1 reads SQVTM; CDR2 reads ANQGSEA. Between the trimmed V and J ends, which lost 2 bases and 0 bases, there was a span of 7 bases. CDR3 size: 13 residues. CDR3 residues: CSVEWANQETQYF. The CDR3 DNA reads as TGCAGCGTTGAATGGGCAAACCAAGAGACCCAGTACTTC.

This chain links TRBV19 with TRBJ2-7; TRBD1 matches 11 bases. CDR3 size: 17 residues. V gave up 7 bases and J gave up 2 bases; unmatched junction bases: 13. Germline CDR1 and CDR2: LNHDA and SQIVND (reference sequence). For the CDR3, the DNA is TGTGCCAGTACGTCCGTATCCGGGGACAGGGGGACCTACGAGCAGTACTTC. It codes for CASTSVSGDRGTYEQYF.

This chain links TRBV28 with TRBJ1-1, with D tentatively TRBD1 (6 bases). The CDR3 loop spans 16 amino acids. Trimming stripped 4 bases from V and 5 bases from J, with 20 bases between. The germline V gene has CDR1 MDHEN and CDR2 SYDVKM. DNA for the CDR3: TGTGCCAGCAGTTCCCCACACGGGGGGCAAGGTACTGAAGCTTTCTTT. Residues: CASSSPHGGQGTEAFF.

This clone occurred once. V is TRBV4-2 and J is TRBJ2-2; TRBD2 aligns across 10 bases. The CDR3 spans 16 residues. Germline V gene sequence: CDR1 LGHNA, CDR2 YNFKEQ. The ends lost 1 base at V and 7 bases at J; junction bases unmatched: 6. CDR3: CASSQVLAGDVGELFF. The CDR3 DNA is TGTGCCAGCAGCCAAGTCCTAGCGGGAGACGTCGGGGAGCTGTTTTTT.

The CDR3 loop reads CASTMTVEAFF. As DNA, the CDR3 is TGTGCCAGCACAATGACAGTCGAAGCTTTCTTT. This chain uses TRBV2 with TRBJ1-1, with D possibly being TRBD1 (5 bases). The ends were cut back, 7 bases at V and 8 bases at J, with 11 bases in the middle. Germline CDR1 SNHLY, CDR2 FYNNEI. The CDR3 totals 11 residues.

CDR3 nucleotide sequence: TGTGCCAGCAGTGCCCCGGCGGTATACGAGCAGTACTTC. It translates to CASSAPAVYEQYF. This chain uses TRBV2 with TRBJ2-7; D remains unclear. Germline CDR1 reads SNHLY; CDR2 reads FYNNEI. V shed 4 bases and J shed 4 bases, with 11 bases lying between them. The CDR3 runs 13 residues.

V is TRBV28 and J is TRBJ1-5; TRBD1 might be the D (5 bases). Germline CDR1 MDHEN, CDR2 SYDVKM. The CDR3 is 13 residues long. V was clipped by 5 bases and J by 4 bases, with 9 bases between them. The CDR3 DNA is TGTGCCAGCAGTGGGACTATAAATCAGCCCCAGCATTTT. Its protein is CASSGTINQPQHF.

CDR3 in DNA: TGTGCCAGCAGCCAGGGGTTGAATTTCTACGAGCAGTACTTC. Protein product: CASSQGLNFYEQYF. The rearrangement links TRBV2 to TRBJ2-7, with D possibly matching TRBD1 (6 bases). Trimming removed 6 bases from V and 3 bases from J, with 15 bases in between. CDR1 SNHLY and CDR2 FYNNEI come from the germline V gene. The CDR3 loop spans 14 amino acids.

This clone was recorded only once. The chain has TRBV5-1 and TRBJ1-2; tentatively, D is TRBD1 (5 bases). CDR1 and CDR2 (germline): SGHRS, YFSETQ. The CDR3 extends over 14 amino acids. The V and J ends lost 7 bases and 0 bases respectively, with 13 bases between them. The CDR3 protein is CASGRQGANYGYTF. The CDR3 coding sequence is TGCGCCAGCGGGAGGCAGGGAGCTAACTATGGCTACACCTTC.

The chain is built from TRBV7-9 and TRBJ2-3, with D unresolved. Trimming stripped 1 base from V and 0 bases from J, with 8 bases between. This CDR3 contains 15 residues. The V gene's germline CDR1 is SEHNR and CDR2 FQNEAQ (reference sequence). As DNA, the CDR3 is TGTGCCAGCAGCTTAGTTCGGTTTAGCACAGATACGCAGTATTTT. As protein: CASSLVRFSTDTQYF.